This entry features one T cell receptor beta chain sequence. Its antigen is unidentified. These data are taken from a study of cytomegalovirus exposure and HLA in healthy donors. General study findings and limits: Follow-up analysis later connected one missense variant in DCLRE1C with trimming of TCR beta V- and J-genes. As immune exposure information, only CMV serostatus was available.

PCR amplification relied on 60 Vbeta primers (plus 13 Jbeta primers). Assay used: immunoSEQ multiplex PCR; TCRdb lists only in-frame clones, some missing. The sample holds under 200,000 clones; 75% to 85% are singletons and the top ten take about 2.5%. V was clipped by 3 bases and J by 6 bases; unmatched bases: 10. There are 15 residues in the CDR3. The germline V gene encodes CDR1 SGHRS and CDR2 YFSETQ. The clonotype comes from a woman aged 45-65 years in good health and CMV-seronegative. Source material: PBMCs. The V call is TRBV5-1, the J call TRBJ2-3, with 7 bases matching TRBD2. CDR3 sequence reads: CASSWKGTTWDTQYF. In DNA form, the CDR3 reads TGCGCCAGCAGCTGGAAGGGGACTACGTGGGATACGCAGTATTTT. The whole variable domain, filled in from reference TRBV5-1 and TRBJ2-3, reads KAGVTQTPRYLIKTRGQQVTLSCSPISGHRSVSWYQQTPGQGLQFLFEYFSETQRNKGNFPGRFSGRQFSNSRSEMNVSTLELGDSALYLCASSWKGTTWDTQYFGPGTRLTVL.